The rows below give T cell receptor beta chains drawn from one sample of a study of CD8+CD57+ T cells in acquired aplastic anemia. Each CDR3 protein gets one entry after TCRdb re-called the reads with MiXCR. Counted here are about 62,000 distinct CDR3 sequences, 50% to 70% occurring once; the ten biggest clones make up 2% to 3%. Specimen: sorted CD4+, CD8+, or CD8+CD57+ T cells (not recorded which) from PBMCs. The receptors shown here come from a human donor in good health, serving as a control. Each CDR3 is given with its conserved first and last residue.

j_gene: TRBJ2-7; len: 13; v_gene: TRBV2; CDR3aa: CASQARERDEQYF
j_gene: TRBJ1-2; len: 12; v_gene: TRBV2; CDR3aa: CASGDGTYGYTF
j_gene: TRBJ2-4; len: 16; v_gene: TRBV5-1; CDR3aa: CASTAGDSLAKNIQYF
j_gene: TRBJ1-5; len: 13; v_gene: TRBV12-3/TRBV12-4; CDR3aa: CASSLNSNQPQHF
j_gene: TRBJ1-1; len: 13; v_gene: TRBV29-1; CDR3aa: CSSSGGAGTEAFF
j_gene: TRBJ1-6; len: 15; v_gene: TRBV9; CDR3aa: CASSVDSAYNSPLHF
j_gene: TRBJ2-7; len: 14; v_gene: TRBV2; CDR3aa: CASRIRVFTYEQYF
j_gene: TRBJ1-1; len: 16; v_gene: TRBV15; CDR3aa: CATSNLSLRGNTEAFF
j_gene: TRBJ2-7; len: 12; v_gene: TRBV7-2; CDR3aa: CASSEIPYEQYF
j_gene: TRBJ2-7; len: 16; v_gene: TRBV11-1; CDR3aa: CASSLAFRGRVNEQYF
j_gene: TRBJ2-7; len: 17; v_gene: TRBV7-8; CDR3aa: CASSLALGLAGSYEQYF
j_gene: TRBJ2-1; len: 13; v_gene: TRBV15; CDR3aa: CATSRDPSNEQFF
j_gene: TRBJ2-3; len: 13; v_gene: TRBV7-2; CDR3aa: CASSLEYTDTQYF
j_gene: TRBJ1-1; len: 14; v_gene: TRBV27; CDR3aa: CASSLSSDRGGAFF
j_gene: TRBJ2-7; len: 14; v_gene: TRBV7-2; CDR3aa: CASSFLDRGAEQYF
j_gene: TRBJ1-2; len: 15; v_gene: TRBV20-1; CDR3aa: CSARDPGDGNYGYTF
j_gene: TRBJ2-5; len: 13; v_gene: TRBV29-1; CDR3aa: CSVNNRGLETQYF
j_gene: TRBJ1-5; len: 13; v_gene: TRBV10-1; CDR3aa: CASSRDRNQPQHF
j_gene: TRBJ1-1; len: 12; v_gene: TRBV19; CDR3aa: CASTSSGTEAFF
j_gene: TRBJ1-1; len: 12; v_gene: TRBV20-1; CDR3aa: CSARENFVEAFF
j_gene: TRBJ2-7; len: 13; v_gene: TRBV2; CDR3aa: CASSEAGYSNQYF
j_gene: TRBJ1-1; len: 14; v_gene: TRBV15; CDR3aa: CATSTGRVASEAFF
j_gene: TRBJ2-3; len: 13; v_gene: TRBV19; CDR3aa: CAGSNSHTDTQYF
j_gene: TRBJ1-2; len: 15; v_gene: TRBV15; CDR3aa: CATSRDPVEKDGYTF
j_gene: TRBJ1-2; len: 17; v_gene: TRBV9; CDR3aa: CASSLTYTGGPNYGYTF
j_gene: TRBJ2-7; len: 16; v_gene: TRBV7-3; CDR3aa: CASSPGGAVLSYGQYF
j_gene: TRBJ2-2; len: 17; v_gene: TRBV12-3/TRBV12-4; CDR3aa: CASRKGSGGRGTGELFF
j_gene: TRBJ2-3; len: 16; v_gene: TRBV9; CDR3aa: CASSAGLAGVLDTQYF
j_gene: TRBJ1-1; len: 14; v_gene: TRBV24-1; CDR3aa: CATSGGDRNTEAFF
j_gene: TRBJ2-7; len: 13; v_gene: TRBV28; CDR3aa: CASSLHQVNEQYF
j_gene: TRBJ2-6; len: 19; v_gene: TRBV5-1; CDR3aa: CASSLAFMTGPSGANVLTF
j_gene: TRBJ2-2; len: 15; v_gene: TRBV25-1; CDR3aa: CASSELSGDTGELFF
j_gene: TRBJ2-7; len: 17; v_gene: TRBV2; CDR3aa: CASSFWGLAGEGYEQYF
j_gene: TRBJ2-3; len: 13; v_gene: TRBV7-9; CDR3aa: CASSLAGGDTQYF
j_gene: TRBJ2-1; len: 14; v_gene: TRBV20-1; CDR3aa: CNATGLAGYNEQFF
j_gene: TRBJ2-3; len: 14; v_gene: TRBV19; CDR3aa: CASSGTAGRDTQYF
j_gene: TRBJ2-1; len: 14; v_gene: TRBV25-1; CDR3aa: CASKIGGSYNEQFF
j_gene: TRBJ1-1; len: 15; v_gene: TRBV19; CDR3aa: CASSTPTLGNTEAFF
j_gene: TRBJ2-7; len: 15; v_gene: TRBV15; CDR3aa: CATSRGTGGDYEQYF
j_gene: TRBJ2-3; len: 13; v_gene: TRBV15; CDR3aa: CATSTGYTDTQYF
j_gene: TRBJ1-5; len: 15; v_gene: TRBV6-1; CDR3aa: CASSEGSISNQPQHF
j_gene: TRBJ2-5; len: 15; v_gene: TRBV9; CDR3aa: CASSHETGGRETQCF
j_gene: TRBJ2-4; len: 17; v_gene: TRBV24-1; CDR3aa: CASSYKAGGPAQNIQYF
j_gene: TRBJ1-3; len: 15; v_gene: TRBV24-1; CDR3aa: CATSDPTGGGNTIYF
j_gene: TRBJ1-1; len: 11; v_gene: TRBV29-1; CDR3aa: CSGTANTEAYF
j_gene: TRBJ1-2; len: 13; v_gene: TRBV5-1; CDR3aa: CASSLAWTDGYTF
j_gene: TRBJ2-1; len: 15; v_gene: TRBV20-1; CDR3aa: CSARMTSGRDNEQFF
j_gene: TRBJ2-2; len: 14; v_gene: TRBV2; CDR3aa: CASSGLAGAGELFF
j_gene: TRBJ2-1; len: 15; v_gene: TRBV29-1; CDR3aa: CSGDSGLGSYNEQFF
j_gene: TRBJ2-7; len: 12; v_gene: TRBV3-1; CDR3aa: CASSQVTYEQYF
j_gene: TRBJ1-1; len: 13; v_gene: TRBV12-3/TRBV12-4; CDR3aa: CASSLIRGTEAFF
j_gene: TRBJ2-3; len: 14; v_gene: TRBV20-1; CDR3aa: CSARLTGSTDTQYF
j_gene: TRBJ2-5; len: 15; v_gene: TRBV19; CDR3aa: CASMSFTGAQETQYF
j_gene: TRBJ1-2; len: 11; v_gene: TRBV29-1; CDR3aa: CSVRGNYGYTF
j_gene: TRBJ1-2; len: 14; v_gene: TRBV2; CDR3aa: CASSVGQGHYGYTF
j_gene: TRBJ2-7; len: 14; v_gene: TRBV2; CDR3aa: CAGSLKGQGGERYF